This T cell receptor (beta chain) was obtained from a study of cytomegalovirus exposure and HLA in healthy donors. The donors (healthy individuals) were bone marrow donors. The CDR3 totals 16 residues. Per the germline V gene, CDR1 is SQVTM and CDR2 is ANQGSEA. This clone has only one observation. The antigen remains undetermined. Findings and limits, study-wide: The analysis excluded some indistinguishable V segments, including TRBV6-2 and TRBV6-3. The study flagged around 150 TCR beta chains as cytomegalovirus-associated. Later analysis identified over 15,000 TCR beta sequences associated with HLA alleles, using a false discovery rate threshold of 0.05.

This PCR relied on a set of 60 Vbeta primers and 13 Jbeta primers. Using immunoSEQ multiplex PCR, the repertoire was profiled, and TCRdb retains in-frame clones only, with some absent. The data contain around 150,000 clones, around three quarters of them singletons. Sequencing was performed on PBMCs. The source is a man aged 35 to 55 in good health and CMV-seropositive. The V gene is TRBV29-1, the J gene TRBJ2-5; 10 bases fit TRBD2. The end of the DNA fits TRBJ2-7 better, so the J call may be wrong. The CDR3 sequence: CSVDCFGTSEADEQYF. The CDR3 DNA sequence: TGCAGCGTTGATTGTTTCGGGACTAGCGAAGCCGACGAGCAGTACTTC.